This T cell receptor (beta chain) was retrieved from a study of T cell repertoires in cytomegalovirus infection (dated by TCRdb to between 2019 and 2020). Concerning the study at large: The HLA type of each donor mattered for the analysis, because public TCR beta signatures pointed to carriage of CMV infection along with the matching HLA type. Study-wide findings and limitations: The ex vivo response was dominated by HLA-C-restricted CMV-specific TCR beta clonotypes, which also provided the single most frequent clonotype in two of eight donors. Cumulative frequency of public TCR beta family members discriminated carriers of CMV infection plus the relevant HLA type in this cohort and an independent approximately 400-donor cohort.

Between the V and J ends, shortened by 1 base and 2 bases respectively, the junction contains 9 bases. CDR1 and CDR2 were assigned from the germline V gene as SGHTA and FQGNSA. The CDR3 measures 14 amino acids from cysteine to phenylalanine. CDR3 DNA is the only sequence kept; it has 42 bases, read in frame from the first base. On this clonotype itself: Its binding antigen is unknown. The sample holds no much larger clone one base away, and base qualities are not on file.

Sequenced on an Illumina HiSeq 1500. The public sequencing data were trimmed at Q25 with fastp and processed into clonotypes with MiXCR by TCRdb, which kept only in-frame beta chains. Here each entry gathers all rows of one CDR3 protein and keeps the most common genes and DNA. The table for this sample lists under 150,000 distinct CDR3 sequences; 20% to 30% of them were counted only once. Roughly 35% of the sample is held by the ten biggest clonotypes. This receptor was taken from a human donor in good health (CMV status not recorded). Some clones in this sample may be carry-over from other donors' samples. Sequenced input: PBMCs, sequenced either directly or after in vitro stimulation (not recorded which). The sequence joins TRBV7-2 to TRBJ2-7, with TRBD1 tentatively as D gene (5 bases match). The CDR3 protein sequence reads: CASSLVAGPYEQYF. The DNA reads TGTGCCAGCAGCTTAGTAGCAGGGCCCTACGAGCAGTACTTC.